These T cell receptor beta chains were read from a single sample in a study of blood T cell repertoires in COVID-19. Some clones are missing from TCRdb's copy, which holds only in-frame ones; the method was immunoSEQ multiplex PCR. The table records around 40,000 clones, around 86% of them present only once. The sample was peripheral blood. The origin of the receptors is a man aged 45-65 years with active COVID-19. Each CDR3 is given without its conserved first and last residue. The D gene is left open where the match is weak.

V gene: TRBV27; J gene: TRBJ1-1; D gene: NA; CDR3 protein: ASSLAGRLDEAF
V gene: TRBV6-5; J gene: TRBJ2-5; D gene: NA; CDR3 protein: ASRTQVLQETQY
V gene: TRBV19; J gene: TRBJ2-7; D gene: TRBD2; CDR3 protein: ASSISLAAFYEQY
V gene: TRBV29-1; J gene: TRBJ2-5; D gene: TRBD2; CDR3 protein: SVSLGLAGDQETQY
V gene: TRBV9; J gene: TRBJ2-7; D gene: TRBD1; CDR3 protein: ASSVGHRGQDEQY
V gene: TRBV9; J gene: TRBJ1-1; D gene: NA; CDR3 protein: ASSEYLQGGNTEAF
V gene: TRBV9; J gene: TRBJ1-4; D gene: NA; CDR3 protein: ASSVTDLNEKLF
V gene: TRBV5-5; J gene: TRBJ2-7; D gene: NA; CDR3 protein: ASSLEAPISYEQY
V gene: TRBV2; J gene: TRBJ2-1; D gene: NA; CDR3 protein: ASSEVKGLYANEQF
V gene: TRBV27; J gene: TRBJ2-3; D gene: TRBD2; CDR3 protein: ASSFESGRWADTQY
V gene: TRBV10-3; J gene: TRBJ2-7; D gene: NA; CDR3 protein: AISEQDTIRYEQY
V gene: TRBV7-6; J gene: TRBJ2-7; D gene: NA; CDR3 protein: ASSLAGLGVEQY
V gene: TRBV28; J gene: TRBJ1-1; D gene: TRBD1; CDR3 protein: ASSWRTGGGTEAF
V gene: TRBV4-3; J gene: TRBJ2-7; D gene: TRBD1; CDR3 protein: ASSHSATGESYEQY
V gene: TRBV5-5; J gene: TRBJ1-5; D gene: NA; CDR3 protein: ASSIPQGPQH
V gene: TRBV7-2; J gene: TRBJ1-6; D gene: NA; CDR3 protein: ASSLGGSVNNSPLH
V gene: TRBV9; J gene: TRBJ2-7; D gene: TRBD1; CDR3 protein: ASSVGFETGIYEQY
V gene: TRBV27; J gene: TRBJ2-3; D gene: TRBD2; CDR3 protein: ASSLSIAGATDTQY
V gene: TRBV5-8; J gene: TRBJ2-7; D gene: TRBD2; CDR3 protein: ASSSRLAGDYEQY
V gene: TRBV6-5; J gene: TRBJ1-1; D gene: NA; CDR3 protein: ASSSGGFAEAF
V gene: TRBV19; J gene: TRBJ2-1; D gene: NA; CDR3 protein: AKNRVGNEQF
V gene: TRBV19; J gene: TRBJ2-7; D gene: NA; CDR3 protein: ASSLSSGSSYEQY
V gene: TRBV12-3/TRBV12-4; J gene: TRBJ2-7; D gene: NA; CDR3 protein: ASSLFHEQY
V gene: TRBV30; J gene: TRBJ2-6; D gene: NA; CDR3 protein: AWSGAPLSGANVLT
V gene: TRBV11-3; J gene: TRBJ2-3; D gene: TRBD2; CDR3 protein: ASSSLAGATDTQY
V gene: TRBV9; J gene: TRBJ2-7; D gene: NA; CDR3 protein: ASSVGDKPYEQY
V gene: TRBV27; J gene: TRBJ1-2; D gene: TRBD1; CDR3 protein: ASSFTGEGYYGYT
V gene: TRBV6-5; J gene: TRBJ1-2; D gene: TRBD1; CDR3 protein: ASRGQITNYGYT
V gene: TRBV23-1; J gene: TRBJ2-3; D gene: NA; CDR3 protein: ASSRPTGPTSTDTQY
V gene: TRBV7-2; J gene: TRBJ1-2; D gene: NA; CDR3 protein: ASSLGGYGYT
V gene: TRBV27; J gene: TRBJ2-7; D gene: TRBD1; CDR3 protein: ASSSGGGYEQY
V gene: TRBV28; J gene: TRBJ2-5; D gene: TRBD1; CDR3 protein: ASSTADRGRETQY
V gene: TRBV9; J gene: TRBJ2-1; D gene: NA; CDR3 protein: ASSVGKADEQF
V gene: TRBV9; J gene: TRBJ2-7; D gene: NA; CDR3 protein: ASSSGKGGPSYEQY
V gene: TRBV5-6; J gene: TRBJ1-5; D gene: NA; CDR3 protein: ASSLGQSSQPQH
V gene: TRBV15; J gene: TRBJ2-5; D gene: NA; CDR3 protein: ATSRDQRRLEETQY
V gene: TRBV9; J gene: TRBJ2-1; D gene: NA; CDR3 protein: ASSVTSGYNEQF
V gene: TRBV3-1/TRBV3-2; J gene: TRBJ2-5; D gene: NA; CDR3 protein: ASSQIPTGSGRSAQY
V gene: TRBV7-3; J gene: TRBJ2-1; D gene: NA; CDR3 protein: ASSLRGENEQF
V gene: TRBV9; J gene: TRBJ2-7; D gene: TRBD2; CDR3 protein: ASSVDGGSYEQY
V gene: TRBV4-2; J gene: TRBJ2-3; D gene: NA; CDR3 protein: ASSQDLAGGTDTQY
V gene: TRBV5-1; J gene: TRBJ1-1; D gene: TRBD1; CDR3 protein: ASSLTGGLNTEAF
V gene: TRBV10-3; J gene: TRBJ2-1; D gene: TRBD2; CDR3 protein: AIRTSGVNEQF
V gene: TRBV7-9; J gene: TRBJ2-3; D gene: NA; CDR3 protein: ASSSSTDTQY
V gene: TRBV7-9; J gene: TRBJ2-7; D gene: TRBD1; CDR3 protein: ASSPRQGDEQY
V gene: TRBV5-4; J gene: TRBJ2-1; D gene: NA; CDR3 protein: ASGGHSYNEQF
V gene: TRBV5-6; J gene: TRBJ2-6; D gene: NA; CDR3 protein: ASTRSSGANVLT
V gene: TRBV19; J gene: TRBJ2-3; D gene: NA; CDR3 protein: ASSIVGGLPPDTQY
V gene: TRBV6-6; J gene: TRBJ2-3; D gene: NA; CDR3 protein: ASTLLGGDMADTQY